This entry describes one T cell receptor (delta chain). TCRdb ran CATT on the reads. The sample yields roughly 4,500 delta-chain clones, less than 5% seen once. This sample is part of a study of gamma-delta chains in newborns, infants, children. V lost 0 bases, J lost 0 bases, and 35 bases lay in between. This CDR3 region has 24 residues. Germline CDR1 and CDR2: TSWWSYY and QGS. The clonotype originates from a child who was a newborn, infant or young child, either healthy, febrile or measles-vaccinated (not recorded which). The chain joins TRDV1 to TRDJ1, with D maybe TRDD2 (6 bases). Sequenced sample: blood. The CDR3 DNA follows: TGTGCTCTTGGGGAACTTCCTCCTACGGGTGGTGGGGACCCCGCCCCACTGTACACCGATAAACTCATCTTT. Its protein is CALGELPPTGGGDPAPLYTDKLIF.